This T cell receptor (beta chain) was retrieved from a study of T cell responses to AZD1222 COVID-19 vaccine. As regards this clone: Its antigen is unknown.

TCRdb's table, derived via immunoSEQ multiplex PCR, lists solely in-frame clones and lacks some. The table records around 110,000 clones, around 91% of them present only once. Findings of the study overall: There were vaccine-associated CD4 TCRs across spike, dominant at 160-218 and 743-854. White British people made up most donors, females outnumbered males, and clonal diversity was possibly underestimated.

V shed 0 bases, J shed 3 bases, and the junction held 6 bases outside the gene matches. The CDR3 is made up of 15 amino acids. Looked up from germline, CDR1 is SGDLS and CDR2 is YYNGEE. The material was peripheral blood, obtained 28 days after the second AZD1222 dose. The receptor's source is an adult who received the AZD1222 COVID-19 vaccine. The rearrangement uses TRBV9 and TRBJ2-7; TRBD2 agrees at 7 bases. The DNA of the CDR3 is TGTGCCAGCAGCGTAGGTGCGGGAGAAATCTACGAGCAGTACTTC. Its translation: CASSVGAGEIYEQYF.